This passage covers 3 T cell receptor beta chains from one sample sequenced in a study of T-cell memory formation after mild COVID-19. TCRdb reanalysed the 5' RACE reads using MiXCR and keeps one entry per CDR3 protein. The sample comprises more than 300,000 distinct CDR3 sequences, 20% to 25% of which are singletons, and approximately 22% rests with the top ten. Sequenced sample: PBMCs or a T cell subset sorted from them (not recorded which). These receptors came from a man between 18 and 29 years old who had mild COVID-19 (a few samples of this study predate the infection). Cell type and time point are not known.

This clonotype was observed a few times. The V gene is TRBV6-1, the J gene TRBJ1-2, with 8 bases fitting TRBD1. Trimming removed 8 bases from V and 4 bases from J; junction bases left unmatched: 6. The V gene's germline CDR1 is MNHNS and CDR2 SASEGT. The CDR3 loop spans 13 amino acids. The CDR3 sequence: CASQGAGVYGYTF. DNA of the CDR3: TGTGCCAGCCAGGGGGCAGGGGTCTATGGCTACACCTTC.

The CDR3 DNA follows: TGTGCCTGGAGTGTTGCCGGGTTCACTGAAAAACTGTTTTTT. Encoded protein: CAWSVAGFTEKLFF. This chain joins TRBV30 and TRBJ1-4; D unclear. Looked up from germline, CDR1 is GTSNPN and CDR2 is SVGIG (reference sequence). This CDR3 is built from 14 residues. With 0 bases removed from V and 7 bases from J, the gap between germline ends came to 12 bases.

This clonotype occurred once. The V call is TRBV2, the J call TRBJ2-7; 12 bases are shared with TRBD1. The CDR3 has 13 residues. The junction had 3 bases not matched to a gene; V was cut back by 5 bases and J by 7 bases. Germline V lookup: CDR1 SNHLY, CDR2 FYNNEI. The CDR3 nucleotides are TGTGCCAGCAGTCGGGACAGGGGGCAAGAGCAGTACTTC. Translated, it gives CASSRDRGQEQYF.